This T cell receptor beta chain is from a study of blood T cells in healthy people across ages. Alongside a J-beta primer mix, a sample-barcoded 5' primer served in a second PCR lasting about 7 to 11 cycles. TCRdb itself ran the 5' RACE reads through MiXCR, one entry per CDR3 protein. This table holds over 950,000 distinct CDR3 sequences, roughly 50% found once. The sample holds a few counts of this clonotype. Germline V gene lookup returns CDR1 LGHDT and CDR2 YNNKEL (reference sequence). CDR3 size: 15 residues. Trimming stripped 1 base from V and 0 bases from J, with 4 bases between. Sequenced material: blood. The clonotype was recovered from a woman in her fifties or sixties in good health. J is TRBJ2-6 and V is TRBV3-1; D uncertain. Here the CDR3 DNA reads TGTGCCAGCAGCCAAGGTATCTCTGGGGCCAACGTCCTGACTTTC. Translated, it gives CASSQGISGANVLTF.